Listed here is a single T cell receptor (beta chain). What it binds is unknown. This sample was taken from a study of shared clonotypes between healthy human individuals. Findings and limits, study-wide: Investigators expected sequencing depth to affect clonotype sharing among donors.

Method: immunoSEQ multiplex PCR; TCRdb's copy keeps in-frame clones and lacks some. The table includes approximately 1.1 million clones, 75% to 85% detected once. In germline, CDR1 is SGHRS, CDR2 YFSETQ. V was trimmed by 7 bases and J by 1 base, leaving 14 bases between them. This CDR3 comprises 15 residues. The J gene is TRBJ2-2, the V gene TRBV5-1; D tentatively fits TRBD1 or TRBD2 (5 bases each). Material for sequencing was memory CD4+ T cells from PBMCs. Subset here: CD45RA-negative fraction. The sequence was obtained from a man aged 18-30 years in good health. Some clones in this sample may be carry-over from other donors' samples. The CDR3 region is CASRAGTQNTGELFF. CDR3 bases: TGCGCCAGCCGTGCCGGGACGCAGAACACCGGGGAGCTGTTTTTT. The variable domain in full, completed from reference TRBV5-1 and TRBJ2-2, reads KAGVTQTPRYLIKTRGQQVTLSCSPISGHRSVSWYQQTPGQGLQFLFEYFSETQRNKGNFPGRFSGRQFSNSRSEMNVSTLELGDSALYLCASRAGTQNTGELFFGEGSRLTVL.